The 17 T cell receptor beta chains in this list originate from one sample, sequenced in a study of blood T cell repertoires in COVID-19. Assay: immunoSEQ multiplex PCR; the TCRdb copy retains only in-frame clones and omits some. This sample carries a few hundred thousand clones, over 65% of them seen once, and the ten largest clones take around 3.4%. Material: PBMCs or T cells enriched from blood (not recorded which). Every receptor here comes from an older woman who had recovered from COVID-19.

The chain combines TRBV6-6 with TRBJ1-5; weak D call: TRBD1 (5 bases). Looked up from germline, CDR1 is MNHNY and CDR2 is SVGAGI (reference sequence). V lost 4 bases to trimming and J lost 7 bases, with 11 bases between them. The CDR3 loop spans 13 amino acids. The CDR3 bases are TGTGCCAGCAGTTTAGGGGAACGGCAGCCCCAGCATTTT. Its translation: CASSLGERQPQHF.

This clone turned up a few times. The gene calls are TRBV28 and TRBJ1-2; D is undetermined. The length of the CDR3 is 13 residues. CDR1 and CDR2 (germline): MDHEN, SYDVKM. Trimming stripped 7 bases from V and 8 bases from J, with 17 bases between. CDR3 in amino acids: CASTSMTGGGYTF. The CDR3 nucleotides read TGTGCCAGCACGTCGATGACGGGAGGGGGCTACACCTTC.

The chain is built from TRBV19 and TRBJ1-5; 10 bases match TRBD1. The CDR3 extends over 14 amino acids. V shed 4 bases, J shed 7 bases, and the junction held 4 bases outside the gene matches. Germline-derived CDR1 and CDR2 are LNHDA and SQIVND (reference sequence). The CDR3 here is CASSTGQGIQPQHF. CDR3 bases: TGTGCCAGTAGTACGGGACAGGGGATACAGCCCCAGCATTTT. Supplemented by reference TRBV19 and TRBJ1-5, the full variable domain reads DGGITQSPKYLFRKEGQNVTLSCEQNLNHDAMYWYRQDPGQGLRLIYYSQIVNDFQKGDIAEGYSVSREKKESFPLTVTSAQKNPTAFYLCASSTGQGIQPQHFGDGTRLSIL.

This sequence joins TRBV19 and TRBJ1-3; D gene unclear. Germline CDR1 is LNHDA and CDR2 is SQIVND (reference sequence). The V and J ends lost 3 bases and 0 bases respectively, with 12 bases between them. This CDR3 is built from 16 residues. CDR3 loop: CASSISAYTSGNTIYF. The DNA for the CDR3 is TGTGCCAGTAGTATTTCAGCGTATACCTCTGGAAACACCATATATTTT.

This clone was picked up one time. The chain joins TRBV7-6 to TRBJ1-2; D is unresolved. This CDR3 spans 13 amino acids. The ends were cut back, 3 bases at V and 0 bases at J, with 5 bases in the middle. The V gene's germline CDR1 is SGHVS and CDR2 FNYEAQ. The CDR3 bases are TGTGCCAGCAGCTTGAGTTCTAACTATGGCTACACCTTC. Residues: CASSLSSNYGYTF.

This chain connects TRBV5-4 to TRBJ2-1; 8 nucleotides agree with TRBD1. V lost 4 bases and J lost 4; bases outside the gene matches: 7. The germline gives CDR1 SGHNT, CDR2 YYREEE (reference sequence). This CDR3 contains 15 residues. The CDR3 loop reads CASSVQGASYNEQFF. The CDR3 DNA follows: TGTGCCAGCAGCGTTCAGGGGGCGTCTTACAATGAGCAGTTCTTC.

The count of this clone is one. J is TRBJ1-1 and V is TRBV19; TRBD1 might be the D (5 bases). V lost 8 bases, J lost 5 bases, and 15 bases lay in between. CDR1 and CDR2 from the germline V gene are LNHDA and SQIVND (reference sequence). CDR3 length: 13 residues. As DNA, the CDR3 is TGTGCCAGTGGTCAGGGAATGGGAACTGAAGCTTTCTTT. Its protein product is CASGQGMGTEAFF.

V is TRBV5-1 and J is TRBJ2-3; 8 bases agree with TRBD2. Trimming took 6 bases from V and 0 from J; bases not matched to a gene: 12. The CDR3 is made up of 17 amino acids. Germline V gives CDR1 SGHRS, CDR2 YFSETQ. The CDR3 region has the DNA TGCGCCAGCAACGAGGCGGGAGGAGGTCTAAGCACAGATACGCAGTATTTT. This codes for CASNEAGGGLSTDTQYF.

This sequence joins TRBV2 and TRBJ1-5; 7 bases fit TRBD1. CDR1 and CDR2 from the germline V gene are SNHLY and FYNNEI. V shed 5 bases, J shed 0 bases, and the junction held 4 bases outside the gene matches. This CDR3 contains 15 residues. Here the CDR3 DNA reads TGTGCCAGCAGTAGGGACAGTAATAGCAATCAGCCCCAGCATTTT. It is translated as CASSRDSNSNQPQHF.

The V and J genes are TRBV7-9 and TRBJ2-2; tentatively, D is TRBD1 (5 bases). The germline V gene has CDR1 SEHNR and CDR2 FQNEAQ (reference sequence). Trimming removed 6 bases from V and 4 bases from J, with 27 bases in between. This CDR3 region has 19 residues. In nucleotides, the CDR3 is TGTGCCAGCAGTATGGGCCTAGGGATGGGGCCCCGAGTCACCGGGGAGCTGTTTTTT. Translated, it gives CASSMGLGMGPRVTGELFF.

CDR3 sequence reads: CASSPYRTLNEKLFF. The CDR3 region has the DNA TGTGCCAGCAGCCCGTACAGGACCCTTAATGAAAAACTGTTTTTT. V is TRBV5-6 and J is TRBJ1-4, with TRBD1 as a possible D gene (5 bases). Trimming took 4 bases from V and 4 from J, leaving 14 bases between them. The V gene's germline CDR1 is SGHDT and CDR2 YYEEEE. The CDR3 sequence is 15 residues long.

The genes are TRBV12-3 or TRBV12-4 and TRBJ2-1; a possible D gene is TRBD2 (6 bases). This CDR3 has 11 residues. V lost 4 bases and J 9 bases, leaving 7 bases between the germline ends. The DNA for the CDR3 is TGTGCCAGCAGTTACGGGGGTGAGCAGTTCTTC. This gives the protein CASSYGGEQFF.

The rearrangement uses TRBV11-3 and TRBJ1-1, with 7 bases fitting TRBD1. The CDR3 consists of 15 residues. Germline CDR1 reads SGHNT; CDR2 reads YENEEA. Trimming at V came to 6 bases and at J to 0 bases, leaving 7 bases not matched to a gene. The CDR3 here is CASSRDTGVNTEAFF. The CDR3, as DNA: TGTGCCAGCAGTCGAGATACAGGGGTGAACACTGAAGCTTTCTTT.

The table lists this clone with many counts. The rearrangement links TRBV12-5 to TRBJ2-1; D is uncertain. The V and J ends lost 2 bases and 7 bases respectively, with 15 bases between them. The V gene's germline CDR1 is LGHNT and CDR2 FRNRAP. The CDR3 is made up of 15 amino acids. The CDR3 sequence is CASGLPRVGANEQFF. CDR3 DNA sequence: TGTGCTAGTGGTTTGCCTCGGGTAGGAGCGAATGAGCAGTTCTTC.

In this sample, this clone turned up a few times. The CDR3 here is CASSPRDRGAVGEKLFF. The CDR3 coding sequence is TGTGCCAGTAGTCCCCGGGACAGGGGGGCGGTAGGTGAAAAACTGTTTTTT. The rearrangement uses TRBV19 and TRBJ1-4; 11 bases fit TRBD1. From germline, CDR1 is LNHDA and CDR2 SQIVND (reference sequence). Trimming removed 5 bases from V and 7 bases from J; junction bases left unmatched: 12. This CDR3 comprises 17 residues.

The rearrangement uses TRBV12-3 or TRBV12-4 and TRBJ2-5; TRBD2 matches 7 bases. J gave up 2 bases and V 5 bases, and 2 bases lay outside the gene matches. The CDR3 is 13 amino acids. This CDR3 is CASSTSEQETQYF. The CDR3 DNA follows: TGTGCCAGCAGTACTAGCGAGCAAGAGACCCAGTACTTC.

The V and J genes are TRBV9 and TRBJ1-1; a possible D gene is TRBD1 (5 bases). The CDR3 extends over 16 amino acids. The ends were cut back, 4 bases at V and 7 bases at J, with 23 bases in the middle. Germline CDR1 SGDLS, CDR2 YYNGEE. CDR3 in amino acids: CASSPRVPTEPSEAFF. The CDR3, as DNA: TGTGCCAGCAGCCCTCGAGTCCCGACAGAACCGAGTGAAGCTTTCTTT. The full variable domain, rest sourced from reference TRBV9 and TRBJ1-1, is DSGVTQTPKHLITATGQRVTLRCSPRSGDLSVYWYQQSLDQGLQFLIQYYNGEERAKGNILERFSAQQFPDLHSELNLSSLELGDSALYFCASSPRVPTEPSEAFFGQGTRLTVV.